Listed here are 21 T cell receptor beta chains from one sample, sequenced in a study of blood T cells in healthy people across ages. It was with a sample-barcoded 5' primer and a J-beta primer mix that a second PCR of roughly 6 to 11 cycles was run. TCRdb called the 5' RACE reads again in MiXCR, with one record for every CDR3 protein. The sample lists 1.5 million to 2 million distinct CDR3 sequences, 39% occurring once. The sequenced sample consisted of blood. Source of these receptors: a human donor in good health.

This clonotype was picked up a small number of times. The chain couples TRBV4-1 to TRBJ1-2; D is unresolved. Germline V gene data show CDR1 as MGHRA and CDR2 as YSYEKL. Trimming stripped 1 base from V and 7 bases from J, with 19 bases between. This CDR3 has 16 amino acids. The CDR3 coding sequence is TGCGCCAGCAGCCAAGGCCCAGGTGATCCCCTATCTGGCTACACCTTC. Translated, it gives CASSQGPGDPLSGYTF.

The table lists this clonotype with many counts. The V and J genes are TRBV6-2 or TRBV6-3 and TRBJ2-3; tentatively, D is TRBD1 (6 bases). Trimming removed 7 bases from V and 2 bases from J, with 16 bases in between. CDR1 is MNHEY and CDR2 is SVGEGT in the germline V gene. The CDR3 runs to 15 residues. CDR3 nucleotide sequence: TGTGCCAGCACCACGGGGACACATTTCACAGATACGCAGTATTTT. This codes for CASTTGTHFTDTQYF.

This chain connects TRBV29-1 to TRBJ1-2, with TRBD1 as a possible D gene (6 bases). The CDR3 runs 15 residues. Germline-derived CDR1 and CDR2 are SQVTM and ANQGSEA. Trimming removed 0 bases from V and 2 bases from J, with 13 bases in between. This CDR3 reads CSVEDLGTQNYGYTF. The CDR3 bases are TGCAGCGTTGAAGATCTCGGGACACAGAACTATGGCTACACCTTC.

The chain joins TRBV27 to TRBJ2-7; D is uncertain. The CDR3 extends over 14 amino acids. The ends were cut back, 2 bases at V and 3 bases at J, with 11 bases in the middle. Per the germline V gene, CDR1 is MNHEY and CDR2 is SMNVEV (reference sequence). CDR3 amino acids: CASSLTVPCYEQYF. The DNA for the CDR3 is TGTGCCAGCAGTTTAACGGTCCCTTGCTACGAGCAGTACTTC.

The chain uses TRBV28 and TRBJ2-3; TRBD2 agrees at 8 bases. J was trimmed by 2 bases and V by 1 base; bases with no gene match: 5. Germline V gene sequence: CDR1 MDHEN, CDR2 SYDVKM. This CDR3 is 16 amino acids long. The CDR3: CASSLFAGGFTDTQYF. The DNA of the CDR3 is TGTGCCAGCAGTTTATTTGCGGGAGGATTCACAGATACGCAGTATTTT.

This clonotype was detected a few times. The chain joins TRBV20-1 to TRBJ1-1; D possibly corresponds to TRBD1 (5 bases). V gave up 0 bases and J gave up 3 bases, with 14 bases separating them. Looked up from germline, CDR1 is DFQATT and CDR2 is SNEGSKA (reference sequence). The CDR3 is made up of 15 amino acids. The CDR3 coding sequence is TGCAGTGCTAGAGATATATTCACGGGGGACACTGAAGCTTTCTTT. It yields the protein CSARDIFTGDTEAFF.

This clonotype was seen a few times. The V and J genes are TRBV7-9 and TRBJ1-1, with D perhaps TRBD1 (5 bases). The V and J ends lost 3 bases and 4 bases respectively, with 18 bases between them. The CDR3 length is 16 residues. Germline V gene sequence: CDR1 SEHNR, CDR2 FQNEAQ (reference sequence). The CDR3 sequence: CASSFRVRGGLTEAFF. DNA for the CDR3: TGTGCCAGCAGCTTTAGGGTCCGGGGGGGTCTCACTGAAGCTTTCTTT.

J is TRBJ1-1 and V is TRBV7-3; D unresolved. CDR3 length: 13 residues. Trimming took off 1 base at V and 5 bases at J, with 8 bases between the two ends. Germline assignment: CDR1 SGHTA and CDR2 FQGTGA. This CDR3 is CASSLMRQTEAFF. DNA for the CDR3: TGTGCCAGCAGCTTAATGAGGCAGACTGAAGCTTTCTTT.

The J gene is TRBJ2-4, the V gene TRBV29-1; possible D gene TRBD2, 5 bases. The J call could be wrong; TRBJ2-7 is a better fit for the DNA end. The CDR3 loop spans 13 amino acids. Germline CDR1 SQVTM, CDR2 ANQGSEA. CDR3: CSVVGRRFHEQYF. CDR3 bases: TGCAGCGTTGTGGGTAGGAGGTTCCACGAGCAGTACTTC.

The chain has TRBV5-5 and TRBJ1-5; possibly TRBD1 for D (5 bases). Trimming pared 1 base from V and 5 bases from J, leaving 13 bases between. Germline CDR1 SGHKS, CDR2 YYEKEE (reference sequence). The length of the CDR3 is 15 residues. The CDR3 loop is CASSLWGKSDQPQHF. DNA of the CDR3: TGTGCCAGCAGCTTGTGGGGGAAAAGTGATCAGCCCCAGCATTTT. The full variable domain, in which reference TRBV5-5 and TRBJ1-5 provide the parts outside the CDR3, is DAGVTQSPTHLIKTRGQQVTLRCSPISGHKSVSWYQQVLGQGPQFIFQYYEKEERGRGNFPDRFSARQFPNYSSELNVNALLLGDSALYLCASSLWGKSDQPQHFGDGTRLSIL.

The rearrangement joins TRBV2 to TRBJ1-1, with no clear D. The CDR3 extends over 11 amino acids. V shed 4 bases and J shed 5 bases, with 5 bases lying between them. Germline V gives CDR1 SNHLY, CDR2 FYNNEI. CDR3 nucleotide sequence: TGTGCCAGCAGTGGTATGACTGAAGCTTTCTTT. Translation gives CASSGMTEAFF.

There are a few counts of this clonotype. CDR3 residues: CKTMSSYNEQFF. Written as DNA, the CDR3 is TGTAAAACTATGAGCTCCTACAATGAGCAGTTCTTC. J is TRBJ2-1 and V is TRBV7-9; D ambiguous. Germline CDR1 SEHNR, CDR2 FQNEAQ (reference sequence). This CDR3 is 12 amino acids long. The full variable domain, its missing parts supplied by reference TRBV7-9 and TRBJ2-1, is DTGVSQNPRHKITKRGQNVTFRCDPISEHNRLYWYRQTLGQGPEFLTYFQNEAQLEKSRLLSDRFSAERPKGSFSTLEIQRTEQGDSAMYLCKTMSSYNEQFFGPGTRLTVL.

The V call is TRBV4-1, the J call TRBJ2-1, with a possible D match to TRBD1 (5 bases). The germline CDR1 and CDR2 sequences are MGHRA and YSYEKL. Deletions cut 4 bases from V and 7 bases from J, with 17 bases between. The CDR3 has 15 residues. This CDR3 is CASSPSGILGNEQFF. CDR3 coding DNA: TGCGCCAGCAGCCCATCAGGGATACTGGGGAATGAGCAGTTCTTC.

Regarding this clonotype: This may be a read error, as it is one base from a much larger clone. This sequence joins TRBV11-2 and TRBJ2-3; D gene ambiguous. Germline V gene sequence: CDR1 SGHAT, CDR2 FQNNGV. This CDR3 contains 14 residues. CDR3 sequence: CTSSLAPRTDTQYF. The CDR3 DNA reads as TGTACCAGCAGCTTAGCCCCCCGCACAGATACGCAGTATTTT.

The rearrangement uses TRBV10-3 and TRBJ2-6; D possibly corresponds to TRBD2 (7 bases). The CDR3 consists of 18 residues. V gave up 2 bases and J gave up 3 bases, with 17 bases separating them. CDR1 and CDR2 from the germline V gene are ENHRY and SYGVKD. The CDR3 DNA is TGTGCCATCAGTGAGCCCCTAGGGGGGGGCAGTGGGGCCAACGTCCTGACTTTC. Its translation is CAISEPLGGGSGANVLTF.

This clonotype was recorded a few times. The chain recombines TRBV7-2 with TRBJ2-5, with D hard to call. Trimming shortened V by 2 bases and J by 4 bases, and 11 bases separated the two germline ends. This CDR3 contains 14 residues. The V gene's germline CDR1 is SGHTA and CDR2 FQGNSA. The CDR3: CASSLRYMGETQYF. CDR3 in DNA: TGTGCCAGCAGCTTACGCTATATGGGAGAGACCCAGTACTTC.

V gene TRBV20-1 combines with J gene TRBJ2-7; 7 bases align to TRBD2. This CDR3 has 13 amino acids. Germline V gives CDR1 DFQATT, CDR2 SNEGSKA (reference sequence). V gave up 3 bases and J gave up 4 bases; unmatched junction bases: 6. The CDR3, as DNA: TGCAGTGCTAGCTTTCCGGGGGGATACGAGCAGTACTTC. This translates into CSASFPGGYEQYF.

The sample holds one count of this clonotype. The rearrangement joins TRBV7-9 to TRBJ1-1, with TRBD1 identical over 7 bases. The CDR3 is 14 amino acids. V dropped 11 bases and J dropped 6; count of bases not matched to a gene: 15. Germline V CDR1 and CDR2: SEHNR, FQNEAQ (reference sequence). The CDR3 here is CAGRLQGGIAEAFF. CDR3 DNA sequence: TGTGCCGGCCGACTTCAGGGGGGTATAGCTGAAGCTTTCTTT.

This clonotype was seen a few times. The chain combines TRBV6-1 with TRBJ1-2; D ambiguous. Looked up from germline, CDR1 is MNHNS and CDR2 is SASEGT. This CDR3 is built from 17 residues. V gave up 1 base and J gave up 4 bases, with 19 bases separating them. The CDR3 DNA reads TGTGCCAGCAGTGAAGAACTTTATCGGTCGGGAGTCTATGGCTACACCTTC. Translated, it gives CASSEELYRSGVYGYTF.

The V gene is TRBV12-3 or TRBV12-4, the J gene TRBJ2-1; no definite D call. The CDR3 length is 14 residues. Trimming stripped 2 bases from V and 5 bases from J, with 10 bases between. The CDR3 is CASSLRTADNEQFF. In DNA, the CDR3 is TGTGCCAGCAGTTTAAGGACGGCCGACAATGAGCAGTTCTTC.

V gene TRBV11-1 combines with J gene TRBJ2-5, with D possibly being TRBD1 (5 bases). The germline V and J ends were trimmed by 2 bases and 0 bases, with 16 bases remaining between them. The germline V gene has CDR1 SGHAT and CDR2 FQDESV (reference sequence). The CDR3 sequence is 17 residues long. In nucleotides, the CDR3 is TGTGCCAGCAGCTTATCCTTGACAGTTGGAAACCAAGAGACCCAGTACTTC. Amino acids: CASSLSLTVGNQETQYF.